This T cell receptor beta chain appears in the sequencing data of a study of T cells in Graves' hyperthyroidism and ophthalmopathy. Template material for amplifying TCR beta CDR3 regions consisted of RNA transcripts. HTBI primers were employed in a first-round RT-PCR of the TCR CDR3. TCRdb re-analysed the multiplex PCR reads in MiXCR, keeping a single row per CDR3 protein. The data contain a few hundred thousand distinct CDR3 sequences, 16% of them seen just once; the ten biggest clones take up about 3.5%. The ends were cut back, 5 bases at V and 0 bases at J, with 5 bases in the middle. The CDR3 contains 14 residues. CDR1 is MNHEY and CDR2 is SVGEGT in the germline V gene.

The origin of this receptor is a woman between 40 and 50 years old with Graves' ophthalmopathy. The source material was blood. J is TRBJ2-6 and V is TRBV6-2 or TRBV6-3, with D hard to call. The CDR3 spells CASSKVSGANVLTF. The CDR3 region has the DNA TGTGCCAGCAGTAAAGTCTCTGGGGCCAACGTCCTGACTTTC.